The 11 T cell receptor beta chains listed next were all sequenced from one sample in a study of human T cells and chemical hapten exposure. TCRdb redid the calling of the RACE reads with MiXCR, one entry per CDR3 protein. The sample has roughly 380,000 distinct CDR3 sequences, over 6% seen once. Time point denoted: patch test 2, 6 weeks after DPC sensitization. Treatment denoted: therapeutic diphenylcyclopropenone sensitization with weekly scalp DPC. The specimen was whole blood, collected in connection with sensitization to the hapten diphenylcyclopropenone (DPC). Receptors originate from a woman under 30 with alopecia areata. Some clones in this sample may be carry-over from other donors' samples.

This clonotype has a count of ten or more. The genes are TRBV21-1 and TRBJ1-5. TRBV21-1 is a pseudogene. The CDR3 runs to 15 residues. The CDR3 reads CASSHTREGNQPQHF. As DNA, the CDR3 is TGTGCCAGCAGCCATACTAGGGAGGGCAATCAGCCCCAGCATTTT.

In its sample, this clonotype was seen a few times. This chain uses TRBV29-1 with TRBJ1-1; D gene uncertain. With 2 bases removed from V and 1 base from J, the gap between germline ends came to 5 bases. The CDR3 is 12 amino acids. Germline loops: CDR1 SQVTM, CDR2 ANQGSEA. The CDR3 nucleotides are TGCAGCGTTGAAAATTCGAACACTGAAGCTTTCTTT. Protein: CSVENSNTEAFF.

The sample holds many counts of this clonotype. This chain links TRBV12-3 or TRBV12-4 with TRBJ2-1; D is uncertain. The CDR3 consists of 15 residues. The ends were cut back, 5 bases at V and 0 bases at J, with 11 bases in the middle. In DNA form, the CDR3 reads TGTGCCAGCAGTACCGACGGTAGCTCCTACAATGAGCAGTTCTTC. Its translation: CASSTDGSSYNEQFF.

This clonotype was recorded at least ten times. This sequence joins TRBV7-2 and TRBJ1-1; D is ambiguous. CDR3 size: 13 residues. Germline V gene data show CDR1 as SGHTA and CDR2 as FQGNSA. V lost 2 bases and J 9 bases, leaving 13 bases between the germline ends. As DNA, the CDR3 is TGTGCCAGCAGCTTATTCGGGATCCCCCAAGCTTTCTTT. It specifies CASSLFGIPQAFF. The full variable domain, with the rest looked up from reference TRBV7-2 and TRBJ1-1, is GAGVSQSPSNKVTEKGKDVELRCDPISGHTALYWYRQSLGQGLEFLIYFQGNSAPDKSGLPSDRFSAERTGGSVSTLTIQRTQQEDSAVYLCASSLFGIPQAFFGQGTRLTVV.

Here the CDR3 reads CASSHRDNRPNYGYTF. CDR3 DNA: TGTGCCAGCAGTCACCGAGACAACAGGCCTAACTATGGCTACACCTTC. The chain uses TRBV6-5 and TRBJ1-2, with D possibly TRBD1 on 5 matching bases. This CDR3 has 16 residues. V lost 5 bases and J 0 bases, leaving 16 bases between the germline ends. CDR1 MNHEY and CDR2 SVGAGI come from the germline V gene.

This chain links TRBV12-3 or TRBV12-4 with TRBJ1-6, with D possibly being TRBD1 (5 bases). V was cut by 9 bases and J by 8 bases, with 14 bases left in between. This CDR3 has 13 amino acids. In nucleotides, the CDR3 is TGTGCCAGTCTGCTTGGGGGACATTCACCCCTCCACTTT. This codes for CASLLGGHSPLHF.

This clonotype was picked up a small number of times. This chain joins TRBV3-1 and TRBJ2-7, with unresolved D. CDR1 is LGHDT, CDR2 YNNKEL, per germline (reference sequence). The CDR3 totals 13 residues. V was pared by 4 bases and J by 0 bases, with 7 bases between. DNA for the CDR3: TGTGCCAGCAGCCTATTATCCTCCTACGAGCAGTACTTC. It translates to CASSLLSSYEQYF.

Only one count was recorded for this clonotype. The J gene is TRBJ1-2, the V gene TRBV25-1, with 7 bases that match TRBD1. In germline, CDR1 is MGHDK, CDR2 SYGVNS. V lost 7 bases to trimming and J lost 3 bases; unmatched junction nucleotides: 11. This CDR3 is built from 15 residues. The DNA of the CDR3 is TGTGCCAGCACCTGGGGAGGGGGCGCGTACTATGGCTACACCTTC. Its protein is CASTWGGGAYYGYTF.

The rearrangement links TRBV3-1 to TRBJ2-1; possibly TRBD2 for D (6 bases). CDR1 LGHDT and CDR2 YNNKEL come from the germline V gene (reference sequence). The length of the CDR3 is 15 residues. V gave up 0 bases and J gave up 7 bases, with 13 bases separating them. CDR3 sequence: CASSQDTTSYNEQFF. In DNA, the CDR3 is TGTGCCAGCAGCCAAGATACGACTAGTTATAATGAGCAGTTCTTC.

At least ten counts were recorded for this clonotype. This sequence joins TRBV12-3 or TRBV12-4 and TRBJ1-4; D gene uncertain. The CDR3 spans 12 residues. Between the trimmed V and J ends, which lost 7 bases and 5 bases, there was a span of 8 bases. This CDR3 is CASNGGNEKLFF. CDR3 coding DNA: TGTGCCAGCAATGGAGGGAATGAAAAACTGTTTTTT.

There are many counts of this clonotype. CDR3 DNA sequence: TGTGCCAGCAGGAACGCCCGACAGGCTGAAGCTTTCTTT. This sequence encodes CASRNARQAEAFF. The chain combines TRBV6-2 or TRBV6-3 with TRBJ1-1; D perhaps matches TRBD1 (6 bases). V was cut by 6 bases and J by 6 bases, with 14 bases left in between. Germline V gives CDR1 MNHEY, CDR2 SVGEGT. This CDR3 has 13 residues.